A selection of T cell receptor beta chains follows, all from one sample in a study of T cells in localized non-small cell lung cancer. Some clones are missing from TCRdb's copy, which holds only in-frame ones; the method was immunoSEQ multiplex PCR. The table shows around 94,000 clones, with roughly 90% occurring only once. Sequenced here: peripheral blood, sampled before any cancer treatment. The origin of the receptors is a man aged 35 to 69 with stage I squamous cell lung carcinoma. The CDR3 runs from the conserved cysteine through the conserved F or W. Each record gives: J gene, V gene, clone size, D gene, CDR3 protein, CDR3 DNA. The D gene is left open where the match is weak. Part of the rows lack a size; the others show once, few, many or a class for expanded clones.

TRBJ2-2 | TRBV11-2 | - | - | CASSPQGVLGTGELFF | TGTGCCAGCAGCCCACAGGGCGTCTTAGGCACCGGGGAGCTGTTTTTT
TRBJ1-1 | TRBV28 | - | TRBD1 | CASTQITGGATEAFF | TGTGCCAGCACCCAGATCACAGGGGGAGCCACTGAAGCTTTCTTT
TRBJ2-3 | TRBV6-1 | - | TRBD2 | CASSGGTRVDTQYF | TGTGCCAGCAGTGGAGGGACTAGGGTGGATACGCAGTATTTT
TRBJ1-1 | TRBV20-1 | - | - | CSARKEVLAFF | TGCAGTGCTAGAAAGGAGGTTTTGGCTTTCTTT
TRBJ2-1 | TRBV5-1 | - | - | CASIGTSHSGQFF | TGCGCCAGCATCGGGACATCCCACAGTGGGCAGTTCTTC
TRBJ2-2 | TRBV4-1 | once | TRBD1 | CASSRTGEYTGELFF | TGCGCCAGCAGCCGAACAGGGGAGTACACCGGGGAGCTGTTTTTT
TRBJ2-2 | TRBV6-5 | - | TRBD1 | CASSYFRDRNTGELFF | TGTGCCAGCAGTTATTTCAGGGACAGGAACACCGGGGAGCTGTTTTTT
TRBJ1-2 | TRBV9 | - | - | CASSVVGGGYGYTF | TGTGCCAGCAGCGTAGTCGGGGGAGGCTATGGCTACACCTTC
TRBJ1-1 | TRBV25-1 | - | TRBD1 | CASKNSGGKINTEAFF | TGTGCCAGCAAAAACTCAGGGGGCAAAATCAACACTGAAGCTTTCTTT
TRBJ1-3 | TRBV28 | - | - | CASSLTGTFGNTIYF | TGTGCCAGCAGTTTAACCGGGACTTTTGGAAACACCATATATTTT
TRBJ2-2 | TRBV6-1 | once | TRBD2 | CASSELAGGTGELFF | TGTGCCAGCAGTGAACTAGCGGGGGGCACCGGGGAGCTGTTTTTT
TRBJ2-1 | TRBV6-1 | - | TRBD1 | CASSWTGGTNEQFF | TGTGCCAGCAGCTGGACAGGGGGGACAAATGAGCAGTTCTTC
TRBJ1-3 | TRBV11-3 | - | TRBD1 | CASSLRQGPGNTIYF | TGTGCCAGCAGCTTAAGACAGGGCCCTGGAAACACCATATATTTT
TRBJ2-4 | TRBV28 | - | - | CASSPLAGLAKNIQYF | TGTGCCAGCAGCCCTCTGGCGGGGTTAGCCAAAAACATTCAGTACTTC
TRBJ2-7 | TRBV7-3 | - | - | CASSFAAGEYYEQYF | TGTGCCAGCAGCTTCGCGGCAGGGGAGTACTACGAGCAGTACTTC
TRBJ1-4 | TRBV19 | once | - | CASSIGRGTEKLFF | TGTGCCAGTAGTATAGGAAGGGGAACTGAAAAACTGTTTTTT